The 30 T cell receptor beta chains listed next were all sequenced from one sample in a study of T cell responses to AZD1222 COVID-19 vaccine. TCRdb's copy holds only in-frame clones and misses some; the assay was immunoSEQ multiplex PCR. The sample holds tens of thousands of clones, roughly 90% seen once. Material: peripheral blood, obtained 28 days after the second AZD1222 dose. The receptors were sampled from an adult who received the AZD1222 COVID-19 vaccine.

V and J are TRBV28 and TRBJ1-5, with D unresolved. V gave up 3 bases and J gave up 4 bases, with 7 bases separating them. CDR3 length equals 13 residues. Looked up from germline, CDR1 is MDHEN and CDR2 is SYDVKM. The DNA for the CDR3 is TGTGCCAGCAGTTTGCCCTTAAATCAGCCCCAGCATTTT. As protein: CASSLPLNQPQHF. The full variable domain, rest sourced from reference TRBV28 and TRBJ1-5, is DVKVTQSSRYLVKRTGEKVFLECVQDMDHENMFWYRQDPGLGLRLIYFSYDVKMKEKGDIPEGYSVSREKKERFSLILESASTNQTSMYLCASSLPLNQPQHFGDGTRLSIL.

Written as DNA, the CDR3 is TGTGCCAGCAGCCGCCATGACTGGACCTACGAGCAGTACTTC. Translated, it gives CASSRHDWTYEQYF. The chain employs TRBV28 and TRBJ2-7; no reliable D call. Trimming took off 6 bases at V and 2 bases at J, with 14 bases between the two ends. This CDR3 comprises 14 residues. Germline V gene data show CDR1 as MDHEN and CDR2 as SYDVKM.

This sequence joins TRBV6-5 and TRBJ1-6, with D perhaps TRBD1 (5 bases). The length of the CDR3 is 12 residues. Trimming left V 4 bases short and J 17 bases short, with 15 bases between. Per germline, CDR1 MNHEY and CDR2 SVGAGI. CDR3 loop: CASSFAGAVFHF. The CDR3 DNA sequence: TGTGCCAGCAGTTTCGCCGGGGCGGTATTCCACTTT.

The genes are TRBV30 and TRBJ1-5; unclear D gene. The CDR3 length is 14 residues. Germline V gene data show CDR1 as GTSNPN and CDR2 as SVGIG (reference sequence). The V end was cut by 0 bases, the J end by 3 bases, with 9 bases between. The CDR3 region is CAWSVPGYNQPQHF. As DNA, the CDR3 is TGTGCCTGGAGTGTACCCGGTTACAATCAGCCCCAGCATTTT.

The chain carries TRBV7-2 and TRBJ2-2; D may be TRBD2 (5 bases). Germline V gene lookup returns CDR1 SGHTA and CDR2 FQGNSA. V was clipped by 8 bases and J by 4 bases, with 11 bases between them. CDR3 length: 13 residues. For the CDR3, the DNA is TGTGCCAGCGGCCAGCGGTCCACCGGGGAGCTGTTTTTT. As protein: CASGQRSTGELFF.

V and J are TRBV6-5 and TRBJ2-7, with TRBD1 matching over 8 bases. CDR3 length equals 15 residues. Germline trimming cut 6 bases from V and 3 bases from J; bases unmatched to any gene: 10. The germline V gene has CDR1 MNHEY and CDR2 SVGAGI. CDR3 nucleotides: TGTGCCAGCAGCGGAACAGGGGGTAATAGCTACGAGCAGTACTTC. Amino acid sequence: CASSGTGGNSYEQYF.

This chain uses TRBV4-2 with TRBJ2-3, with D tentatively TRBD2 (6 bases). Germline V gene lookup returns CDR1 LGHNA and CDR2 YNFKEQ. The germline V and J ends were trimmed by 0 bases and 14 bases, with 18 bases remaining between them. CDR3 length: 14 amino acids. The CDR3 sequence is CASSQDRGAGIGYF. CDR3 bases: TGTGCCAGCAGCCAAGATCGAGGTGCGGGGATTGGGTATTTT.

V gene TRBV5-5 combines with J gene TRBJ1-5; D unresolved. Germline lookup yields CDR1 SGHKS and CDR2 YYEKEE (reference sequence). Trimming removed 4 bases at V and 1 base at J, with 15 bases between. This CDR3 has 16 amino acids. The CDR3 reads CASSRRQVGSNQPQHF. CDR3 bases: TGTGCCAGCAGCCGCCGGCAGGTTGGGAGCAATCAGCCCCAGCATTTT.

This chain connects TRBV29-1 to TRBJ2-2, with TRBD2 matching over 7 bases. V lost 3 bases and J lost 6; bases outside the gene matches: 4. Germline CDR1 and CDR2: SQVTM and ANQGSEA. The CDR3 consists of 13 residues. CDR3 amino acids: CSVEAGEAGELFF. The CDR3, as DNA: TGCAGCGTTGAGGCGGGGGAGGCCGGGGAGCTGTTTTTT.

This clone was seen once. The rearrangement links TRBV27 to TRBJ1-5; D unclear. CDR1 and CDR2 from the germline V gene are MNHEY and SMNVEV (reference sequence). V lost 4 bases, J lost 0 bases, and 7 bases lay in between. The CDR3 is 14 residues long. CDR3 residues: CASSSPYSNQPQHF. DNA of the CDR3: TGTGCCAGCAGTTCTCCGTATAGCAATCAGCCCCAGCATTTT.

This chain links TRBV30 with TRBJ1-2, with D unresolved. Germline lookup yields CDR1 GTSNPN and CDR2 SVGIG (reference sequence). The V end was cut by 0 bases, the J end by 6 bases, with 17 bases between. The CDR3 covers 15 residues. The CDR3 sequence is CAWSVLRIGRNGYTF. CDR3 bases: TGTGCCTGGAGTGTACTTCGTATAGGGAGGAATGGCTACACCTTC.

The chain combines TRBV28 with TRBJ2-7, with 9 bases matching TRBD1. Germline V CDR1 and CDR2: MDHEN, SYDVKM. V was pared by 7 bases and J by 0 bases, with 10 bases of the junction left unmatched. CDR3 length: 16 residues. This CDR3 reads CASNYWGTGRSYEQYF. The DNA for the CDR3 is TGTGCCAGCAATTATTGGGGGACAGGGCGCTCCTACGAGCAGTACTTC.

V gene TRBV14 combines with J gene TRBJ2-7; 10 nucleotides match TRBD1. Germline values: CDR1 SGHDN, CDR2 FVKESK. This CDR3 contains 14 residues. J lost 2 bases, V lost 4 bases, and 2 bases had no gene match. This chain's CDR3 is CASSRGTGAYEQYF. CDR3 in DNA: TGTGCCAGCAGCCGTGGGACAGGGGCCTACGAGCAGTACTTC.

The chain joins TRBV6-2 or TRBV6-3 to TRBJ2-2; D perhaps matches TRBD1 (6 bases). Trimming left V 2 bases short and J 0 bases short, with 13 bases between. CDR1 and CDR2 from the germline V gene are MNHEY and SVGEGT. CDR3 length: 17 residues. The CDR3 is CASSYHDRTPNTGELFF. The CDR3 bases are TGTGCCAGCAGTTACCACGACAGGACTCCGAACACCGGGGAGCTGTTTTTT.

The rearrangement joins TRBV6-5 to TRBJ1-5, with D possibly being TRBD1 (5 bases). In germline, CDR1 is MNHEY, CDR2 SVGAGI. The CDR3 length is 14 residues. V was pared by 5 bases and J by 7 bases, with 15 bases between. CDR3 in DNA: TGTGCCAGCAGTCCTATTAAGACAGAACAGCCCCAGCATTTT. Protein product: CASSPIKTEQPQHF.

This sequence joins TRBV7-8 and TRBJ1-2; 8 nucleotides line up with TRBD1. V was clipped by 5 bases and J by 1 base; unmatched bases: 9. The CDR3 is made up of 16 amino acids. Germline CDR1 reads SGHVS; CDR2 reads FQNEAQ. CDR3 sequence: CASSQGRQGLNYGYTF. DNA of the CDR3: TGTGCCAGCAGCCAAGGCAGACAGGGGCTTAACTATGGCTACACCTTC.

This chain links TRBV18 with TRBJ1-6; possible D gene TRBD1, 6 bases. The germline V and J ends were trimmed by 3 bases and 2 bases, with 8 bases remaining between them. This CDR3 spans 15 amino acids. CDR1 and CDR2 (germline): KGHSH, LQKENI. CDR3 sequence reads: CASSPGHPYNSPLHF. In DNA form, the CDR3 reads TGTGCCAGCTCACCGGGACACCCCTATAATTCACCCCTCCACTTT.

The chain joins TRBV1 to TRBJ2-5; the table's D call, TRBD1, has no DNA check behind it. TRBV1 is given as a pseudogene. This CDR3 spans 16 amino acids. In DNA form, the CDR3 reads TGCACCAGCAGCCAAAGAGGGGGTCAGGACCAAGAGACCCAGTACTTC. It is translated as CTSSQRGGQDQETQYF.

The rearrangement joins TRBV30 to TRBJ2-2; 9 bases agree with TRBD1. V lost 6 bases and J lost 4; bases outside the gene matches: 6. The V gene's germline CDR1 is GTSNPN and CDR2 SVGIG (reference sequence). This CDR3 is 14 amino acids long. The CDR3 DNA is TGTGCCTGCCGGACAGGGGATTTCACCGGGGAGCTGTTTTTT. This codes for CACRTGDFTGELFF.

This clone occurred once. The chain joins TRBV24-1 to TRBJ2-7; D may be TRBD1 (6 bases). The CDR3 contains 16 residues. Germline CDR1 and CDR2: KGHDR and SFDVKD. V lost 0 bases and J lost 0, with 11 bases in between. Here the CDR3 DNA reads TGTGCCACCAGTGATTTGGACAGGTCGAACTCCTACGAGCAGTACTTC. Encoded protein: CATSDLDRSNSYEQYF.

The chain couples TRBV10-3 to TRBJ2-7; D ambiguous. Looked up from germline, CDR1 is ENHRY and CDR2 is SYGVKD. Trimming removed 3 bases from V and 1 base from J, with 10 bases in between. The CDR3 length is 14 residues. The CDR3 protein is CAISERADSYEQYF. The CDR3 nucleotides read TGTGCCATCAGTGAAAGGGCAGATTCCTACGAGCAGTACTTC.

This chain connects TRBV6-5 to TRBJ1-1, with 7 bases matching TRBD1. This CDR3 has 15 amino acids. With 2 bases clipped from V and 6 bases from J, the junction kept 9 bases outside the gene matches. Germline loops: CDR1 MNHEY, CDR2 SVGAGI. The CDR3 sequence: CASSYLVDRESEAFF. The CDR3 region has the DNA TGTGCCAGCAGTTACCTCGTTGACAGGGAGTCTGAAGCTTTCTTT.

The rearrangement uses TRBV24-1 and TRBJ1-1, with 9 bases matching TRBD1. Trimming took 7 bases from V and 6 from J; bases not matched to a gene: 8. Germline values: CDR1 KGHDR, CDR2 SFDVKD. The CDR3 contains 14 residues. The CDR3 bases are TGTGCCACCAGGGAGGGACAGGGAAGGGCTGAAGCTTTCTTT. Its translation is CATREGQGRAEAFF.

The chain joins TRBV10-3 to TRBJ2-7, with TRBD1 as a possible D gene (6 bases). V lost 10 bases and J lost 2, with 15 bases in between. CDR1 and CDR2 from the germline V gene are ENHRY and SYGVKD. The CDR3 is made up of 13 amino acids. The CDR3 reads CATRRQEPYEQYF. The CDR3 bases are TGTGCCACCAGACGACAGGAGCCCTACGAGCAGTACTTC.

This chain uses TRBV7-2 with TRBJ1-3; perhaps TRBD1 as D (5 bases). The CDR3 loop spans 16 amino acids. Germline lookup yields CDR1 SGHTA and CDR2 FQGNSA. The V end was cut by 5 bases, the J end by 0 bases, with 14 bases between. CDR3 sequence reads: CASSLVGAGSGNTIYF. The CDR3 DNA follows: TGTGCCAGCAGCCTTGTCGGGGCCGGCTCTGGAAACACCATATATTTT.

The V and J genes are TRBV28 and TRBJ1-6, with D maybe TRBD1 (6 bases). Germline-derived CDR1 and CDR2 are MDHEN and SYDVKM. This CDR3 spans 16 amino acids. Trimming shortened V by 7 bases and J by 7 bases, and 20 bases separated the two germline ends. In DNA, the CDR3 is TGTGCCAGCATTGGGACATCGGGAAGAAAAAATTCACCCCTCCACTTT. Its translation: CASIGTSGRKNSPLHF.

Remarks on this clone: An end of the junction does not agree with germline; a read error may underlie this. The rearrangement links TRBV3-1 (or the pseudogene TRBV3-2) to TRBJ2-3, with 8 nucleotides matching TRBD2. This CDR3 has 14 amino acids. In germline, CDR1 is LGHDT, CDR2 YNNKEL (reference sequence). The CDR3 reads CASSPIAGTPGQHF. The CDR3 DNA is TGTGCCAGCAGCCCTATAGCGGGGACCCCCGGGCAACATTTT.

This clone was seen a single time. This chain uses TRBV29-1 with TRBJ2-2; 9 bases line up with TRBD1. CDR3 length: 15 residues. J lost 3 bases, V lost 6 bases, and 8 bases had no gene match. Looked up from germline, CDR1 is SQVTM and CDR2 is ANQGSEA. This CDR3 is CSVVGQGKDTGELFF. The CDR3 region has the DNA TGCAGCGTAGTTGGACAGGGGAAGGACACCGGGGAGCTGTTTTTT.

The CDR3 sequence is CATSDHRGGNQPQHF. CDR3 in DNA: TGTGCCACCAGTGATCACAGGGGAGGCAATCAGCCCCAGCATTTT. The V gene is TRBV24-1, the J gene TRBJ1-5; TRBD1 matches 7 bases. This CDR3 has 15 residues. Trimming removed 3 bases from V and 2 bases from J; junction bases left unmatched: 3. CDR1 KGHDR and CDR2 SFDVKD come from the germline V gene.

On this clone itself: At one end the junction does not follow the germline gene, possibly because of a read error. The genes are TRBV2 and TRBJ1-2, with 8 nucleotides matching TRBD1. This CDR3 is built from 12 residues. Germline CDR1 is SNHLY and CDR2 is FYNNEI. CDR3 nucleotide sequence: TGTGCCAGCAGTGGAAGACAGGGGTGGGGCCTCTTC. Protein sequence: CASSGRQGWGLF.